The 2 T cell receptor beta chains in this list originate from one sample, sequenced in a study of blood T cell repertoires in COVID-19. Here immunoSEQ multiplex PCR was the method, and the copy in TCRdb shows in-frame clones only, minus some. Of 190,000 or so clones listed, around nine tenths were seen once; the top ten hold about 2.5%. Sequenced sample: peripheral blood. These receptors all stem from a man in his forties or fifties with active or convalescent COVID-19.

V gene TRBV5-1 combines with J gene TRBJ1-1; no clear D. CDR1 and CDR2 (germline): SGHRS, YFSETQ. Trimming removed 3 bases from V and 5 bases from J, with 14 bases in between. The length of the CDR3 is 14 residues. CDR3 nucleotides: TGCGCCAGCAGCTCCGCGGGAGCAACAACTGAAGCTTTCTTT. This gives the protein CASSSAGATTEAFF.

A few counts support this clone. The chain has TRBV12-3 or TRBV12-4 and TRBJ2-7; D might be TRBD1 (5 bases). The CDR3 consists of 12 residues. Trimming left V 4 bases short and J 3 bases short, with 7 bases between. This chain's CDR3 is CASSSQVYEQYF. The CDR3 DNA sequence: TGTGCCAGCAGTTCACAGGTCTACGAGCAGTACTTC.